This T cell receptor (beta chain) appears in the sequencing data of a study of blood T cell repertoires in COVID-19 (dated by TCRdb to the early 2020s). Some background on the complete study: Samples covering the acute and convalescent phases of COVID-19 were provided by collaborators in the United States, Italy and Spain. The material from the prospective study consisted of cDNA or gDNA derived from T cells, B-cell-depleted T cells, or PBMCs. The dataset comprised deeply sampled blood TCRbeta repertoires from subjects exposed to, actively infected with, or recovered from COVID-19. The repertoires were made available in a free public database intended to serve as a resource for research on the immune response to SARS-CoV-2. Samples came from the ongoing ImmuneRACE study (first 160 participants) plus 1,254 subjects from 6 global collaborators. Nearly every sample came with metadata listing a de-identified subject ID, COVID-19 status, age in years and sex. Where available, HLA class I and class II types were obtained from metadata supplied by the sample provider rather than from assay-based typing.

Trimming leaves V shorter by 4 bases and J shorter by 7 bases, with the junction holding 12 bases beyond the gene matches. The CDR3 numbers 15 residues from cysteine through phenylalanine. The sequence is cut down to CDR3 DNA, 45 bases in frame from base 1. Taken from the germline V gene (reference sequence), the CDR1 and CDR2 loops are LNHDA and SQIVND. Overall study outcomes, separate from this receptor: The amount of clinical and demographic metadata varied by source and participant and was provided uncurated.

The immunoSEQ Assay, a bias-controlled multiplex PCR, was used to amplify TCRbeta CDR3 regions from genomic DNA. The original pipeline was this. Nucleated cell counts per sample were estimated from amplification of reference gene primers within the assay. To quantify the absolute abundance of each unique TCRbeta CDR3 rearrangement, sequence reads were collapsed and filtered. For each sample, productive Simpson clonality was calculated as the square root of Simpson's diversity index over productive rearrangements. Drawn from immuneACCESS, this table holds only the in-frame rearrangements with V and J called that TCRdb kept. Clones are partly lost; checked studies trace under half to an unresolved V gene and leave the rest unexplained. The V and J calls and clone size were taken over from that table, and D and trimming were inferred from the DNA. The sample contains about 270,000 clones, less than 85% of them found a single time. The biggest ten clones account for around 2.9% of the sample.

Comment on this clone: Which antigen it targets is not known. No per-base quality is available; no much larger clone lies one base away.

Collaborating institutions collected whole blood in K2EDTA tubes following their own protocols. Collaborator samples were shipped for TCRbeta analysis as frozen whole blood, isolated PBMCs, or DNA extracted from either sample type. The source is a woman under 30 with acute or convalescent COVID-19. Material: peripheral blood. This chain is built from TRBV19 and TRBJ1-1; the junction holds 7 bases that match TRBD1. The CDR3 loop reads CASSTNRGRLYEAFF. Here is the DNA: TGTGCCAGTAGTACGAACAGGGGTCGTCTTTATGAAGCTTTCTTT.